The 17 T cell receptor beta chains reported below all come from one sample, sequenced in a study of T cells in Graves' hyperthyroidism and ophthalmopathy. TCR beta CDR3 sequences were amplified from RNA transcripts. The TCR CDR3 first-round RT-PCR relied on the HTBI primer set. TCRdb independently ran MiXCR on the multiplex PCR reads; one entry per CDR3 protein. Counted here are a few hundred thousand distinct CDR3 sequences, 15% to 19% occurring once; the ten biggest clones make up approximately 7%. The source material was blood. The origin of the receptors is a woman aged 30 to 39 with Graves' hyperthyroidism.

This clonotype was recorded many times. The chain uses TRBV20-1 and TRBJ1-1, with 7 bases that match TRBD1. From germline, CDR1 is DFQATT and CDR2 SNEGSKA (reference sequence). CDR3 length: 16 residues. V gave up 6 bases and J gave up 1 base; unmatched junction bases: 14. The CDR3 region is CSALPTGVRRNTEAFF. In DNA form, the CDR3 reads TGCAGTGCCTTACCAACAGGGGTCCGGAGGAACACTGAAGCTTTCTTT.

This clonotype occurred many times. This sequence joins TRBV13 and TRBJ2-1, with TRBD2 identical over 8 bases. The CDR3 is made up of 15 amino acids. Germline CDR1 PRHDT, CDR2 FYEKMQ (reference sequence). V was clipped by 5 bases and J by 5 bases; unmatched bases: 8. The CDR3 protein is CASSALAGLHNEQFF. The CDR3, as DNA: TGTGCCAGCAGCGCCCTAGCGGGTCTTCACAATGAGCAGTTCTTC.

The J gene is TRBJ1-2, the V gene TRBV28; the D gene is possibly TRBD1 (6 bases). The CDR3 spans 14 residues. V shed 6 bases and J shed 2 bases, with 13 bases lying between them. Germline lookup yields CDR1 MDHEN and CDR2 SYDVKM. The CDR3: CASRRSGDNYGYTF. CDR3 DNA: TGTGCCAGCAGAAGATCAGGGGACAACTATGGCTACACCTTC.

This rearrangement joins TRBV29-1 to TRBJ2-3; the D gene is possibly TRBD2 (6 bases). The CDR3 runs 14 residues. Looked up from germline, CDR1 is SQVTM and CDR2 is ANQGSEA. V shed 0 bases and J shed 4 bases, with 11 bases lying between them. CDR3 DNA sequence: TGCAGCGTTGAAGATCGATCGGGGGCAGATACGCAGTATTTT. Its translation: CSVEDRSGADTQYF.

This clonotype was detected a few times. The chain is built from TRBV4-1 and TRBJ1-3, with a tentative D call TRBD1 (5 bases). V lost 4 bases, J lost 0 bases, and 16 bases lay in between. The CDR3 loop spans 17 amino acids. Germline V lookup: CDR1 MGHRA, CDR2 YSYEKL. The CDR3 coding sequence is TGCGCCAGCAGCCGGGGCCTCCAAAAGGTCTCTGGAAACACCATATATTTT. It specifies CASSRGLQKVSGNTIYF.

A few counts support this clonotype. This chain uses TRBV4-2 with TRBJ2-1; 8 bases map to TRBD1. Germline V CDR1 and CDR2: LGHNA, YNFKEQ. The ends lost 4 bases at V and 0 bases at J; junction bases unmatched: 5. This CDR3 comprises 16 residues. CDR3 nucleotide sequence: TGTGCCAGCAGCCCTAGAACAGGGGGCTCCTACAATGAGCAGTTCTTC. It yields the protein CASSPRTGGSYNEQFF.

This chain uses TRBV7-2 with TRBJ2-7; 7 bases match TRBD1. The germline V gene encodes CDR1 SGHTA and CDR2 FQGNSA. The CDR3 spans 15 residues. Unmatched junction bases numbered 7, after V lost 4 bases and J lost 1 base. Here the CDR3 reads CASSWVGGQSYEQYF. The CDR3 nucleotides read TGTGCCAGCAGCTGGGTAGGGGGACAGTCCTACGAGCAGTACTTC.

This chain uses TRBV12-3 or TRBV12-4 with TRBJ1-5, with 7 bases lining up with TRBD1. V trimming: 6 bases; J trimming: 4 bases; junction bases outside the gene matches: 12. The CDR3 loop spans 16 amino acids. The CDR3 DNA reads as TGTGCCAGCAGCCTAGGGTCGACAGGGAGGAATCAGCCCCAGCATTTT. Its protein product is CASSLGSTGRNQPQHF.

The chain has TRBV2 and TRBJ2-3; 9 positions match TRBD2. This CDR3 is built from 17 residues. V trimming: 2 bases; J trimming: 0 bases; junction bases outside the gene matches: 6. Germline V gene lookup returns CDR1 SNHLY and CDR2 FYNNEI. CDR3 in amino acids: CASSELLAGTSTDTQYF. CDR3 nucleotide sequence: TGTGCCAGCAGTGAACTACTAGCGGGCACTAGCACAGATACGCAGTATTTT.

This clonotype showed up many times. The chain is built from TRBV12-3 or TRBV12-4 and TRBJ2-1; weak D call: TRBD2 (7 bases). V was cut by 6 bases and J by 7 bases, with 28 bases left in between. The CDR3 is 18 amino acids. The CDR3 DNA sequence: TGTGCCAGCAGCCACCCCCAACTAGGGGGAGGGCCGTATAATGAGCAGTTCTTC. Translating it yields CASSHPQLGGGPYNEQFF.

This clonotype was seen at least ten times. This chain links TRBV28 with TRBJ2-7; 13 bases line up with TRBD2. In germline, CDR1 is MDHEN, CDR2 SYDVKM. The trim removed 6 bases at V and 4 bases at J, leaving 21 bases unmatched. This CDR3 has 20 residues. This chain's CDR3 is CASRTDQPTSGRSRFYEQYF. The CDR3, as DNA: TGTGCCAGCAGAACCGACCAACCGACTAGCGGGAGGTCACGCTTTTACGAGCAGTACTTC.

This clonotype was detected many times. CDR3 bases: TGCGCCAGCAGCCAAGATGGCAGGACGGCTGCAGATACGCAGTATTTT. This gives the protein CASSQDGRTAADTQYF. The rearrangement links TRBV4-1 to TRBJ2-3; D remains ambiguous. Looked up from germline, CDR1 is MGHRA and CDR2 is YSYEKL. V lost 0 bases to trimming and J lost 4 bases, with 14 bases between them. This CDR3 spans 16 amino acids.

This clonotype occurred many times. J is TRBJ2-1 and V is TRBV7-8; D remains ambiguous. Germline CDR1 is SGHVS and CDR2 is FQNEAQ. V was shortened by 3 bases and J by 6 bases, with 9 bases between the two germline ends. The CDR3 length is 13 residues. CDR3 amino acids: CASSLTTVNEQFF. CDR3 in DNA: TGTGCCAGCAGCTTGACCACCGTCAATGAGCAGTTCTTC.

This clonotype showed up many times. This chain joins TRBV20-1 and TRBJ2-7; 10 bases match TRBD2. After removal of 0 bases from V and 3 bases from J, the junction contained 5 bases not matched to a gene. This CDR3 is 15 amino acids long. The germline V gene encodes CDR1 DFQATT and CDR2 SNEGSKA (reference sequence). The CDR3 loop is CSAREEREGHYEQYF. The CDR3 coding sequence is TGCAGTGCTAGAGAGGAGCGGGAGGGCCACTACGAGCAGTACTTC.

This clonotype was seen only a few times. The chain links TRBV20-1 to TRBJ1-4; D may be TRBD1 (5 bases). Trimming took off 0 bases at V and 7 bases at J, with 15 bases between the two ends. Looked up from germline, CDR1 is DFQATT and CDR2 is SNEGSKA (reference sequence). CDR3 length equals 15 residues. The CDR3 nucleotides are TGCAGTGCTAGAGATCATCTAGGGGAAGGTGAAAAACTGTTTTTT. It encodes CSARDHLGEGEKLFF.

This clonotype was observed many times. The chain is built from TRBV28 and TRBJ2-3; D not certain. Germline values: CDR1 MDHEN, CDR2 SYDVKM. CDR3 size: 15 residues. V was shortened by 6 bases and J by 3 bases, with 16 bases between the two germline ends. The CDR3 bases are TGTGCCAGCAGCCGCGACCCCCGCTCGACAGATACGCAGTATTTT. Translated: CASSRDPRSTDTQYF.

A single count supports this clonotype. V usage is TRBV6-1 and J usage is TRBJ2-1; D is uncertain. V was clipped by 6 bases and J by 1 base, with 16 bases between them. There are 16 residues in the CDR3. Germline V gives CDR1 MNHNS, CDR2 SASEGT. CDR3 sequence: CASSPVEVISYNEQFF. The CDR3, as DNA: TGTGCCAGCAGCCCCGTGGAAGTTATTTCCTACAATGAGCAGTTCTTC.